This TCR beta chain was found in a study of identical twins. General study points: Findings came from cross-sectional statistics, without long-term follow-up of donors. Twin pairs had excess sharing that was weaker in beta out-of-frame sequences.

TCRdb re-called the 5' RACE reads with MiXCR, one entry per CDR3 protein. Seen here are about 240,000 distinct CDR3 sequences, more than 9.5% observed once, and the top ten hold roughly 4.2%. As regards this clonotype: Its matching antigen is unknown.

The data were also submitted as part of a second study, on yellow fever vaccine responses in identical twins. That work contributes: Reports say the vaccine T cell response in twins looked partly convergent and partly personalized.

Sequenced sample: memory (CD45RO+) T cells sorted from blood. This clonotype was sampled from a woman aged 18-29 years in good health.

CDR3 DNA sequence: TGTGCCAGCAGCTTGGGAGGCGGGGTTCATACGCAGTATTTT. It is translated as CASSLGGGVHTQYF. The rearrangement links TRBV5-6 to TRBJ2-3; D might be TRBD2 (6 bases). The CDR3 runs to 14 residues. Germline loops: CDR1 SGHDT, CDR2 YYEEEE. V lost 0 bases, J lost 7 bases, and 12 bases lay in between.